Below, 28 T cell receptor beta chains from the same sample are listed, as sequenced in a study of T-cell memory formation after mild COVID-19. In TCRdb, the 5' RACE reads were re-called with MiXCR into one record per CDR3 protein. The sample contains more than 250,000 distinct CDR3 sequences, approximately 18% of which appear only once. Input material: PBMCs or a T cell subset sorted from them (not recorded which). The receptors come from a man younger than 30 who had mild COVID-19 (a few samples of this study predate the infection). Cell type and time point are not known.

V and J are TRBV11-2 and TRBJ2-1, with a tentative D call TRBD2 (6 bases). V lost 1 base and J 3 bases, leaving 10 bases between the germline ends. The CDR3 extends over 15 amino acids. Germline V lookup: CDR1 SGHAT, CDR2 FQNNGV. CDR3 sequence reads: CASSLAGGDYNEQFF. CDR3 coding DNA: TGTGCCAGCAGCTTAGCGGGCGGGGACTACAATGAGCAGTTCTTC.

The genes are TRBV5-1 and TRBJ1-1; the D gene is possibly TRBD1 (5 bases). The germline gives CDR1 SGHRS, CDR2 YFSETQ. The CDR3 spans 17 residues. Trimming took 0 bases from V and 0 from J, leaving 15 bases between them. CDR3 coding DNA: TGCGCCAGCAGCTTGGCGAGACAGTCCTCCATGAACACTGAAGCTTTCTTT. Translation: CASSLARQSSMNTEAFF.

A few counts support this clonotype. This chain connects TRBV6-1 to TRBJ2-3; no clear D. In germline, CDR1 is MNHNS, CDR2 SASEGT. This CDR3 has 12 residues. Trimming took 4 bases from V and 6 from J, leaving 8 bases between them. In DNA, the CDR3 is TGTGCCAGCAGTGCGATCGGGGATACGCAGTATTTT. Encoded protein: CASSAIGDTQYF.

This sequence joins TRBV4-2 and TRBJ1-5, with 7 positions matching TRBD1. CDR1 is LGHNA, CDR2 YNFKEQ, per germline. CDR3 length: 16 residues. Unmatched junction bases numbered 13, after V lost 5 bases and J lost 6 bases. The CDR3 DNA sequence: TGTGCCAGCAGCGTTAGCATGGACAGGAGATTTCAGCCCCAGCATTTT. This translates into CASSVSMDRRFQPQHF.

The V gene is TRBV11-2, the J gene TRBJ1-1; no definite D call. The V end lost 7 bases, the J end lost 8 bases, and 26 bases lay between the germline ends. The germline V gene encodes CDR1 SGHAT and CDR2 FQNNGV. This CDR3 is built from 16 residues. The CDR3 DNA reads TGTGCCAGCACCCCCCTAGCGGGAAGAACACTCCAGGAAGCTTTCTTT. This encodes CASTPLAGRTLQEAFF.

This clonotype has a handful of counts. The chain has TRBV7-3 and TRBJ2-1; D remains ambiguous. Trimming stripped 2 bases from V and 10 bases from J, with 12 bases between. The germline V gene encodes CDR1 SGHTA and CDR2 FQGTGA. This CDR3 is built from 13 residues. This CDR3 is CASSLLEAGEQFF. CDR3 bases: TGTGCCAGCAGCTTACTCGAGGCCGGGGAGCAGTTCTTC.

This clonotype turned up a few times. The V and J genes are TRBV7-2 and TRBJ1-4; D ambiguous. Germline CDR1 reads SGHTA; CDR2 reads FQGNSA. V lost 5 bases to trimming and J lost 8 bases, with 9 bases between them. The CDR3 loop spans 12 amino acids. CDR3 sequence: CASSLEREKLFF. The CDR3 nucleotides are TGTGCCAGCAGCCTTGAGCGGGAAAAACTGTTTTTT. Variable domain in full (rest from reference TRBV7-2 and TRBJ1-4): GAGVSQSPSNKVTEKGKDVELRCDPISGHTALYWYRQSLGQGLEFLIYFQGNSAPDKSGLPSDRFSAERTGGSVSTLTIQRTQQEDSAVYLCASSLEREKLFFGSGTQLSVL.

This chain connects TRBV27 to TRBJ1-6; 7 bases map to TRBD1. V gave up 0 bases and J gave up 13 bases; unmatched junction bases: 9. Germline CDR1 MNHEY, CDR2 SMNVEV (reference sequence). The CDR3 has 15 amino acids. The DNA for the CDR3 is TGTGCCAGCAGTTTATCGGGGGACAGCTCGAGGCCCCTCCACTTT. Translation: CASSLSGDSSRPLHF.

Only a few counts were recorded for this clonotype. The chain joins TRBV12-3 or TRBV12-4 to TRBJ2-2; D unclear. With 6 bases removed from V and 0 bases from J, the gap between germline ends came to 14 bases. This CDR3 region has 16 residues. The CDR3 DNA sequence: TGTGCCAGCAGCCCCCTCAGACCGTCGAACACCGGGGAGCTGTTTTTT. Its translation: CASSPLRPSNTGELFF.

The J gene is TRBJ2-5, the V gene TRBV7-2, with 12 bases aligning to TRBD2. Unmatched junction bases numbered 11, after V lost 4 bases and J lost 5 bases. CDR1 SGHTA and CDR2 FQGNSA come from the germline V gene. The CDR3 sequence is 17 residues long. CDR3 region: CASSSRLAGAWRETQYF. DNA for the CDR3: TGTGCCAGCAGCTCCAGACTAGCGGGGGCGTGGAGGGAGACCCAGTACTTC.

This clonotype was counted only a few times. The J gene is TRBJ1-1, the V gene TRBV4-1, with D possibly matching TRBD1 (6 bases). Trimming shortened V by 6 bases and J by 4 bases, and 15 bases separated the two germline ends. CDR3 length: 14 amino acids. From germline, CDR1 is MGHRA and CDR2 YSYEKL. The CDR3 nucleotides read TGCGCCAGCAGACAGGGCTTGGGCGTCACTGAAGCTTTCTTT. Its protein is CASRQGLGVTEAFF.

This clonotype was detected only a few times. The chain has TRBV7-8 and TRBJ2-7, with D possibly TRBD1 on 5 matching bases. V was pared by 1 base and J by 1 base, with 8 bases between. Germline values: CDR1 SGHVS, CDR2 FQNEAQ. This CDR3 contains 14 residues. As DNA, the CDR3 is TGTGCCAGCAGCTTAGTAGACAGTTCCTACGAGCAGTACTTC. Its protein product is CASSLVDSSYEQYF.

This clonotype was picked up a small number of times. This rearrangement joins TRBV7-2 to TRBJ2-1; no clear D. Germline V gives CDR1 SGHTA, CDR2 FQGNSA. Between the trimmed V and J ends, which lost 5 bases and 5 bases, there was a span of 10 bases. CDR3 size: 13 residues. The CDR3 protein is CASSRRIDNEQFF. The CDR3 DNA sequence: TGTGCCAGCAGCCGTCGGATTGACAATGAGCAGTTCTTC.

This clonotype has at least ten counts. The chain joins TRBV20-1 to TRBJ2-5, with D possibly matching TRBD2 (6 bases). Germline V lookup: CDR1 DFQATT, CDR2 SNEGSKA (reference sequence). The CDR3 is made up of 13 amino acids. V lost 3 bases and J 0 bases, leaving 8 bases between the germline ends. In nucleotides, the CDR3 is TGCAGTGCTAGGGACTACTACCAAGAGACCCAGTACTTC. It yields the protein CSARDYYQETQYF.

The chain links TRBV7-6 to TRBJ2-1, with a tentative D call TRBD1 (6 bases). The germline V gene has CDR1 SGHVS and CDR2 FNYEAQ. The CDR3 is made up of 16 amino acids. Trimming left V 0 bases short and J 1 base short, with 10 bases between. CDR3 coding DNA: TGTGCCAGCAGCTTAGCCTGGGGGCGTTCCTACAATGAGCAGTTCTTC. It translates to CASSLAWGRSYNEQFF.

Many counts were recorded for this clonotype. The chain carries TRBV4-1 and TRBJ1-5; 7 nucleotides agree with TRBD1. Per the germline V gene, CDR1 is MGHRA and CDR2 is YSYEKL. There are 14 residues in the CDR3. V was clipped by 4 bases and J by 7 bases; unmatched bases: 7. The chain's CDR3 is CASSRTQGNQPQHF. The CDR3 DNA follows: TGCGCCAGCAGCCGCACACAGGGGAACCAGCCCCAGCATTTT.

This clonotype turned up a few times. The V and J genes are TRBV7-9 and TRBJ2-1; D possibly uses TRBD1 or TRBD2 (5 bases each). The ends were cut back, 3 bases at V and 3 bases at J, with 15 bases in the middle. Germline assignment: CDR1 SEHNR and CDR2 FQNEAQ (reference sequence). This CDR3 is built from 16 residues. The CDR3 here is CASSFQGGGLYNEQFF. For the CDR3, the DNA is TGTGCCAGCAGCTTCCAGGGCGGCGGACTCTACAATGAGCAGTTCTTC.

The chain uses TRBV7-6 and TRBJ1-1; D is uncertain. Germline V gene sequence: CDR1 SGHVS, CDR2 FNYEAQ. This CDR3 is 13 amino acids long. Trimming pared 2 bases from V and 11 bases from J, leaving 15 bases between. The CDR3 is CASSLSLGSGAFF. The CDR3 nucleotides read TGTGCCAGCAGCTTAAGTTTGGGGTCCGGGGCTTTCTTT. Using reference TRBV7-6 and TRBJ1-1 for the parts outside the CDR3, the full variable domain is GAGVSQSPRYKVTKRGQDVALRCDPISGHVSLYWYRQALGQGPEFLTYFNYEAQQDKSGLPNDRFSAERPEGSISTLTIQRTEQRDSAMYRCASSLSLGSGAFFGQGTRLTVV.

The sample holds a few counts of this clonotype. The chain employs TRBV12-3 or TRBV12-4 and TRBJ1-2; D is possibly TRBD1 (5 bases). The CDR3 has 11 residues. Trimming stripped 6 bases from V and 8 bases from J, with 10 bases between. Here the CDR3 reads CASRSGLGYTF. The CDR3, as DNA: TGTGCCAGCAGATCGGGGCTAGGCTACACCTTC.

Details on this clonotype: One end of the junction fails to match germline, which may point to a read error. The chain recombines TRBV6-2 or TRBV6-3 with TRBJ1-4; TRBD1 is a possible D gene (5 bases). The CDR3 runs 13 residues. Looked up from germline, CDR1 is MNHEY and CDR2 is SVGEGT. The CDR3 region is CASTPGRNGKLFF. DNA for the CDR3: TGTGCCAGCACGCCAGGGAGGAATGGAAAACTGTTTTTT.

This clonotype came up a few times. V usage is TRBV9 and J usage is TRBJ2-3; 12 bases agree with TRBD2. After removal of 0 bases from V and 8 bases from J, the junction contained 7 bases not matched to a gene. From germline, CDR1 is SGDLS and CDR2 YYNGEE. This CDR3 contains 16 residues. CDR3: CASSVGKLAGGPTQYF. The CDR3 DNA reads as TGTGCCAGCAGCGTAGGGAAACTAGCGGGGGGTCCTACGCAGTATTTT.

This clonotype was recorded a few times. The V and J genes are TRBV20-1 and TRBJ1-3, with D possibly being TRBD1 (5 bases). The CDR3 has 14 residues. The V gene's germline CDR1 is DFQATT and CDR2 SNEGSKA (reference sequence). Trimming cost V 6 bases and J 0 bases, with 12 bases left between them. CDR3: CSALRQSSGNTIYF. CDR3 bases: TGCAGTGCGTTGCGACAGAGCTCTGGAAACACCATATATTTT.

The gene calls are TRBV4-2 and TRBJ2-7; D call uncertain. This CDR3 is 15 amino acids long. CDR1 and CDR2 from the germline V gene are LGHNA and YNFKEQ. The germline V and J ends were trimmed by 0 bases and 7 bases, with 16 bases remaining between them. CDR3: CASSQDPPPANEQYF. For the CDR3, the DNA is TGTGCCAGCAGCCAAGATCCTCCTCCGGCGAATGAGCAGTACTTC.

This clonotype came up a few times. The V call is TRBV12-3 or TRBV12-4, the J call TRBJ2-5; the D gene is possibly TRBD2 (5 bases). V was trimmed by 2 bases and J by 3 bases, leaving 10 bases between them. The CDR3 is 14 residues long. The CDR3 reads CASSLLAEEETQYF. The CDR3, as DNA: TGTGCCAGCAGTTTATTGGCGGAGGAAGAGACCCAGTACTTC.

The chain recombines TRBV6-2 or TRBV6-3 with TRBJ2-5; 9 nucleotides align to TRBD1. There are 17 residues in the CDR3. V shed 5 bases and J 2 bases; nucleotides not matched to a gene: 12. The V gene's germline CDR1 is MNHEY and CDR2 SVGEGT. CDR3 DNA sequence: TGTGCCAGCAGTGATACACAGGGGGCGCGAAGGCAAGAGACCCAGTACTTC. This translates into CASSDTQGARRQETQYF.

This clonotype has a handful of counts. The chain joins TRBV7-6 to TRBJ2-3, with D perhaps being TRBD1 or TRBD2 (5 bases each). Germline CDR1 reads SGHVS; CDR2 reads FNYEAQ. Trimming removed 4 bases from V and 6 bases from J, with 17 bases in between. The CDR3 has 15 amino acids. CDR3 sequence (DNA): TGTGCCAGCAGCTCGGGACCGCGGACGGGGGATACGCAGTATTTT. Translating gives CASSSGPRTGDTQYF.

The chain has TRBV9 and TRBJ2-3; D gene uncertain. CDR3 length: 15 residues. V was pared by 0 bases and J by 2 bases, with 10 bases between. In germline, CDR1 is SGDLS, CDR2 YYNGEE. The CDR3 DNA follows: TGTGCCAGCAGCGTAGAGGGCACCCTCACAGATACGCAGTATTTT. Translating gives CASSVEGTLTDTQYF.

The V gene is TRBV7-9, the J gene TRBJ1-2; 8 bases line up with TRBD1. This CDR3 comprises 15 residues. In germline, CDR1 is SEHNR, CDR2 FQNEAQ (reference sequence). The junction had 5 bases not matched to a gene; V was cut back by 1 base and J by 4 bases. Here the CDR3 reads CASSLGAGGFYGYTF. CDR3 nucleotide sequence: TGTGCCAGCAGCTTAGGGGCAGGGGGCTTCTATGGCTACACCTTC. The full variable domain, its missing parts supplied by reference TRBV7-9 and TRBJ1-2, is DTGVSQNPRHKITKRGQNVTFRCDPISEHNRLYWYRQTLGQGPEFLTYFQNEAQLEKSRLLSDRFSAERPKGSFSTLEIQRTEQGDSAMYLCASSLGAGGFYGYTFGSGTRLTVV.